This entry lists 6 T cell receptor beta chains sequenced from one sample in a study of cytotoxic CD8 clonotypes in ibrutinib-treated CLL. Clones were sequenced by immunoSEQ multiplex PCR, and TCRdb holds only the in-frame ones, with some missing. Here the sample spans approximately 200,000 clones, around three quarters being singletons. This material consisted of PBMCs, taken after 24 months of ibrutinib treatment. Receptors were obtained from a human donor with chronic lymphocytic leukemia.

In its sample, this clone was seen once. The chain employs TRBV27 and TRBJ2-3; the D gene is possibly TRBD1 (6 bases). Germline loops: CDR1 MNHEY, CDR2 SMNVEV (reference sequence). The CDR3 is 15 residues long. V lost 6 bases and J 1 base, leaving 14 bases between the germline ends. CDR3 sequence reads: CASSATGFRTDTQYF. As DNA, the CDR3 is TGTGCCAGCAGCGCGACAGGTTTCCGCACAGATACGCAGTATTTT.

The CDR3 DNA is TGTGCCAGCAGCCCGCGGACAGATACTAATGAAAAACTGTTTTTT. It codes for CASSPRTDTNEKLFF. The chain is built from TRBV7-8 and TRBJ1-4; tentative D call: TRBD1 (6 bases). This CDR3 is 15 amino acids long. CDR1 is SGHVS, CDR2 FQNEAQ, per germline. V was shortened by 5 bases and J by 2 bases, with 12 bases between the two germline ends.

CDR3 in DNA: TGTGCCAGCAGCGTAGGGGGGGACGGCTACACCTTC. Amino acid sequence: CASSVGGDGYTF. The gene calls are TRBV9 and TRBJ1-2; tentative D call: TRBD1 (5 bases). With 0 bases removed from V and 8 bases from J, the gap between germline ends came to 8 bases. Germline loops: CDR1 SGDLS, CDR2 YYNGEE. CDR3 length: 12 amino acids.

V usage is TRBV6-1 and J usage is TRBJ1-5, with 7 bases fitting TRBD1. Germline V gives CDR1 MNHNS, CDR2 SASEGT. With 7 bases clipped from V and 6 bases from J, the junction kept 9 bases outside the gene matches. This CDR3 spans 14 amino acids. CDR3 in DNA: TGTGCCAGCATCGACAGGGTCCGGGGTCAGCCCCAGCATTTT. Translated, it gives CASIDRVRGQPQHF.

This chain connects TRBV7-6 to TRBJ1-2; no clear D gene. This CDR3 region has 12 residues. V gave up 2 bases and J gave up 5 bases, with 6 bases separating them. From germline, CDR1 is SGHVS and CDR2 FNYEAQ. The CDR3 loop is CASSLQVYGYTF. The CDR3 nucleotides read TGTGCCAGCAGCTTACAGGTTTATGGCTACACCTTC.

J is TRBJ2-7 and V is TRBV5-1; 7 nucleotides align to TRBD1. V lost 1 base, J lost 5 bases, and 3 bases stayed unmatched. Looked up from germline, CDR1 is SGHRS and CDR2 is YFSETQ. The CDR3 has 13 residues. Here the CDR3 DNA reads TGCGCCAGCAGCTTGTTACAGGGGAACGAGCAGTACTTC. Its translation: CASSLLQGNEQYF.